This record concerns one T cell receptor (beta chain) sequence. Its antigen is not known. The record originates from a study of graft-versus-host responses after intestinal transplantation. Study in general: Following induction with anti-thymocyte globulin, all recipients were given tacrolimus and steroids for approximately three years. The study's findings and limits: Within the allografts of patients who had graft-donor T cell macrochimerism, graft-versus-host to host-versus-graft clonal ratios were high.

Processing was applied to graft tissue in order to liberate intraepithelial and lamina propria lymphocytes. The data were produced by immunoSEQ multiplex PCR, yet TCRdb's version contains in-frame clones alone and is incomplete. The sample has approximately 16,000 clones, 82% seen once. The CDR3 extends over 11 amino acids. The sample in question was ileum tissue, obtained 17 days after transplant. This receptor was obtained from a human patient who received an intestinal transplant, so some T cells may come from the graft donor. The V call is TRBV12-2, the J call TRBJ1-1. TRBV12-2 is a pseudogene segment. This CDR3 reads CASRLDREAFF. The CDR3 DNA reads as TGTGCAAGTCGCTTAGATAGGGAAGCTTTCTTT.